This is a list of T cell receptor beta chains from one sample in a study of blood T cell repertoires in COVID-19. This table comes from immunoSEQ multiplex PCR, and its TCRdb copy is limited to in-frame clones, with some not included. This sample has about 220,000 clones, with 70% to 90% found just once. Sequenced sample: peripheral blood. The receptors here all came from a man aged 35 to 55 with acute or convalescent COVID-19. Each CDR3 is given with its conserved first and last residue. The D gene is left open where the match is weak. Only some rows state a clone size, as once, few, many or a class for expanded clones.

TRBD1,TRBV19,14,once,TRBJ1-3,CASTQGAAGNTIYF,TGTGCCAGTACCCAGGGGGCGGCTGGAAACACCATATATTTT
TRBD2,TRBV3-1/TRBV3-2,15,-,TRBJ2-5,CASSQTSGGALGQYF,TGTGCCAGCAGCCAAACTAGCGGGGGGGCGCTGGGCCAGTACTTC
-,TRBV2,14,-,TRBJ1-1,CASMAGLENTEAFF,TGTGCCAGCATGGCGGGGTTGGAAAACACTGAAGCTTTCTTT
TRBD1,TRBV27,16,-,TRBJ2-7,CASSLRRDRGSYEQYF,TGTGCCAGCAGTTTACGCCGGGACAGGGGGTCCTACGAGCAGTACTTC
-,TRBV18,15,-,TRBJ1-5,CASSGSLTGNQPQHF,TGTGCCAGCTCGGGTTCCCTAACAGGGAATCAGCCCCAGCATTTT
TRBD1,TRBV27,17,-,TRBJ1-2,CASSPSGQGATNYGYTF,TGTGCCAGCAGTCCCTCCGGACAGGGGGCAACTAACTATGGCTACACCTTC
-,TRBV28,16,-,TRBJ2-3,CASSARIGGITDTQYF,TGTGCCAGCAGTGCCCGGATTGGGGGCATCACAGATACGCAGTATTTT
TRBD1,TRBV5-1,15,once,TRBJ2-2,CASGAGTGSTGELFF,TGCGCCAGCGGAGCCGGGACAGGGAGCACCGGGGAGCTGTTTTTT
-,TRBV6-6,14,-,TRBJ1-5,CASVLSSSDQPQHF,TGTGCCAGCGTATTGTCTAGTAGCGATCAGCCCCAGCATTTT
-,TRBV2,12,-,TRBJ1-1,CASSSLGAEAFF,TGTGCCAGCAGCTCCCTAGGGGCTGAAGCTTTCTTT
TRBD1,TRBV6-6,15,-,TRBJ1-1,CASSYSGTGSTEAFF,TGTGCCAGCAGTTACTCGGGGACAGGGAGCACTGAAGCTTTCTTT
TRBD1,TRBV15,13,-,TRBJ1-2,CATEAGQGHGYTF,TGTGCCACCGAGGCTGGACAGGGGCATGGCTACACCTTC
TRBD2,TRBV25-1,14,-,TRBJ2-2,CASILLARGGELFF,TGTGCCAGCATTTTACTAGCGCGTGGCGGGGAGCTGTTTTTT
TRBD2,TRBV7-3,16,once,TRBJ2-3,CASSSQRTSVWDTQYF,TGTGCCAGCAGCTCTCAAAGGACTAGCGTCTGGGATACGCAGTATTTT
-,TRBV6-5,15,-,TRBJ1-3,CASSYGGSSGNTIYF,TGTGCCAGCAGTTACGGGGGCAGCTCTGGAAACACCATATATTTT
-,TRBV7-2,15,-,TRBJ1-5,CASSLGGQFMEPQHF,TGTGCCAGCAGCTTAGGAGGACAGTTCATGGAGCCCCAGCATTTT
TRBD2,TRBV6-6,14,-,TRBJ2-5,CASIVAGGQETQYF,TGTGCCAGCATTGTAGCGGGAGGACAGGAGACCCAGTACTTC
-,TRBV2,15,-,TRBJ1-6,CASGGESSYNSPLHF,TGTGCCAGCGGAGGGGAGAGCTCCTATAATTCACCCCTCCACTTT
-,TRBV11-2,14,-,TRBJ1-3,CASSLAGAGNTIYF,TGTGCCAGCAGCTTAGCAGGGGCTGGAAACACCATATATTTT
-,TRBV19,15,-,TRBJ1-4,CASRQNRVLDEKLFF,TGTGCCAGTAGACAGAACAGGGTCTTGGATGAAAAACTGTTTTTT
-,TRBV6-5,14,-,TRBJ2-1,CASSLADSHNEQFF,TGTGCCAGCAGCTTAGCAGACTCGCACAATGAGCAGTTCTTC
TRBD2,TRBV5-1,16,-,TRBJ2-7,CASSPGGSGGTYEQYF,TGCGCCAGCAGTCCCGGTGGTAGCGGGGGGACCTACGAGCAGTACTTC
-,TRBV24-1,16,few,TRBJ1-2,CATSDPQGSTVYGYTF,TGTGCCACCAGTGATCCGCAGGGGTCGACGGTCTATGGCTACACCTTC
-,TRBV11-2,15,-,TRBJ2-2,CASSLAGATTGELFF,TGTGCCAGCAGCTTGGCAGGGGCTACTACCGGGGAGCTGTTTTTT
-,TRBV21-1,13,-,TRBJ1-1,CASTPRRWPEAFF,TGTGCCAGCACCCCCCGGCGGTGGCCTGAAGCTTTCTTT
TRBD1,TRBV11-2,16,few,TRBJ1-3,CASSRGQGALGNTIYF,TGTGCCAGCAGCCGGGGACAGGGGGCGCTTGGAAACACCATATATTTT
-,TRBV27,15,-,TRBJ2-1,CASSLTGGSYNEQFF,TGTGCCAGCAGTTTAACCGGGGGAAGTTACAATGAGCAGTTCTTC
TRBD1,TRBV5-1,18,-,TRBJ2-1,CASSLGQGSFYGGDEQFF,TGCGCCAGCAGCTTGGGACAGGGTTCTTTTTACGGCGGCGATGAGCAGTTCTTC
-,TRBV2,14,-,TRBJ1-3,CASSEPEYGNTIYF,TGTGCCAGCAGTGAGCCAGAATATGGAAACACCATATATTTT
TRBD1,TRBV29-1,12,-,TRBJ2-7,CSVVQGAREQYF,TGCAGCGTTGTACAGGGGGCGAGGGAGCAGTACTTC
-,TRBV30,12,-,TRBJ2-5,CAWSVAQETQYF,TGTGCCTGGAGTGTAGCGCAAGAGACCCAGTACTTC
TRBD2,TRBV6-5,14,-,TRBJ2-7,CASHLAGATYEQYF,TGTGCCAGCCACCTGGCGGGAGCTACGTACGAGCAGTACTTC
-,TRBV19,13,few,TRBJ2-5,CASSIGGQETQYF,TGTGCCAGTAGTATAGGGGGGCAGGAGACCCAGTACTTC
TRBD2,TRBV27,14,-,TRBJ2-5,CASSRAGIGETQYF,TGTGCCAGCAGCCGAGCGGGGATTGGAGAGACCCAGTACTTC
-,TRBV30,13,-,TRBJ2-1,CAWGVGGTNEQFF,TGTGCCTGGGGTGTGGGGGGTACCAATGAGCAGTTCTTC
-,TRBV18,16,-,TRBJ1-1,CASSPQRGGRDTEAFF,TGTGCCAGCTCACCACAGAGAGGGGGGAGGGACACTGAAGCTTTCTTT
-,TRBV10-1,12,-,TRBJ1-1,CASSGGHTEAFF,TGCGCCAGCAGTGGAGGGCACACTGAAGCTTTCTTT
-,TRBV12-3/TRBV12-4,12,-,TRBJ2-7,CASSLGGLEQYF,TGTGCCAGCAGTTTGGGGGGGCTCGAGCAGTACTTC
TRBD1,TRBV29-1,13,-,TRBJ2-3,CSVPNRGPDTQYF,TGCAGCGTCCCTAACAGGGGTCCAGATACGCAGTATTTT